The rows below give T cell receptor beta chains drawn from one sample of a study of T cells in Graves' hyperthyroidism and ophthalmopathy. Each CDR3 protein gets one entry after TCRdb re-called the multiplex PCR reads with MiXCR. This sample has 700,000 to 850,000 distinct CDR3 sequences; about a third occur once, and the top ten carry more than 25%. Sequencing input: blood. The receptor source for this set is a woman aged 40 to 49 with Graves' hyperthyroidism. Each CDR3 is given with its conserved first and last residue. Fields, in order: V gene, J gene, CDR3 protein.

TRBV6-5,TRBJ2-2,CASSISVSGLELFF
TRBV10-2,TRBJ1-2,CASNPNPGFYGYTF
TRBV6-1,TRBJ1-3,CASSGWGGPVSGNTIYF
TRBV28,TRBJ2-7,CASSQLPRTYEQYF
TRBV15,TRBJ2-7,CATNWPSGRNPYEQYF
TRBV25-1,TRBJ2-5,CASAIGYPGTQYF
TRBV5-5,TRBJ2-5,CASSLANSGTGDQETQYF
TRBV10-1,TRBJ2-7,CASSPGRLTDPSYEQYF
TRBV6-6,TRBJ1-1,CASSYGGGKLNTEAFF
TRBV10-3,TRBJ1-3,CAISRTGSSTGNTIYF
TRBV6-1,TRBJ1-5,CASSQGSPNQPQHF
TRBV7-2,TRBJ2-7,CASSLSASGRYEQYF
TRBV19,TRBJ2-7,CASNSGGPSYEQYF
TRBV4-1,TRBJ1-1,CASSPGRSEAFF
TRBV13,TRBJ2-2,CASSRYTSAAGELFF
TRBV7-9,TRBJ2-7,CASRHLAGGLSYEQYF
TRBV20-1,TRBJ1-2,CSARVGLPHGYTF
TRBV19,TRBJ1-1,CASRFQGAGTEAFF
TRBV5-4,TRBJ2-5,CASRGTGRVKETQYF
TRBV7-2,TRBJ1-6,CASSLGRTGNSPLHF
TRBV10-3,TRBJ2-6,CATGTTLSSGANVLTF
TRBV6-2/TRBV6-3,TRBJ2-7,CASSLSSGGAARQYF
TRBV20-1,TRBJ2-5,CSARELGGSYGQYF
TRBV7-2,TRBJ1-2,CASSEAYGYTF
TRBV10-3,TRBJ1-4,CAIRAGGQGATDEKLFF
TRBV19,TRBJ1-2,CASSPLKGVRVAYGYTF
TRBV4-1,TRBJ1-2,CASSLLGGADGYTF
TRBV20-1,TRBJ2-5,CSARDSLTGGWETQYF
TRBV19,TRBJ2-2,CASSTPGLDTGELFF
TRBV7-6,TRBJ2-2,CASSLAGPWNTVELFF
TRBV7-9,TRBJ1-2,CASTKQGGYGYTF
TRBV12-3/TRBV12-4,TRBJ1-1,CASGRRGDTEALF
TRBV9,TRBJ1-3,CASSHTSGFKINTIYF
TRBV18,TRBJ2-7,CASSPGLSEQYF
TRBV20-1,TRBJ2-7,CSARAPSRDEQYF
TRBV4-1,TRBJ2-5,CASSQDQAETQYF
TRBV19,TRBJ2-7,CASSGVQGSEQYF